These 14 T cell receptor beta chains were sequenced from one sample in a study of OX40 agonist ivuxolimab in advanced cancers. Assay: immunoSEQ multiplex PCR; the TCRdb copy retains only in-frame clones and omits some. The sample yields about 29,000 clones, about nine tenths seen once. The sample here was CD4+ or CD8+ T cells sorted from blood, taken in a trial of the OX40 agonist ivuxolimab. The receptors were sampled from an adult with an advanced solid tumor such as melanoma, head and neck, liver or kidney cancer.

The chain couples TRBV6-5 to TRBJ2-7; no clear D. This CDR3 has 16 amino acids. Germline V lookup: CDR1 MNHEY, CDR2 SVGAGI. V lost 0 bases and J lost 1, with 13 bases in between. The CDR3: CASSYSVGQTSYEQYF. The CDR3 bases are TGTGCCAGCAGTTACTCAGTTGGGCAGACGTCCTACGAGCAGTACTTC.

J is TRBJ2-1 and V is TRBV6-1, with 11 positions matching TRBD1. J was trimmed by 1 base and V by 4 bases; bases with no gene match: 3. Germline CDR1 MNHNS, CDR2 SASEGT. There are 16 residues in the CDR3. The CDR3 spells CASSARDRGSYNEQFF. In DNA form, the CDR3 reads TGTGCCAGCAGTGCCCGGGACAGGGGGTCCTACAATGAGCAGTTCTTC.

V gene TRBV2 combines with J gene TRBJ2-1, with 9 positions matching TRBD1. Germline values: CDR1 SNHLY, CDR2 FYNNEI. The CDR3 totals 15 residues. V lost 7 bases to trimming and J lost 3 bases; unmatched junction nucleotides: 7. This CDR3 is CASKIGQGNYNEQFF. CDR3 nucleotide sequence: TGTGCCAGCAAAATTGGACAGGGGAACTACAATGAGCAGTTCTTC.

This clone was recorded only once. The rearrangement links TRBV6-5 to TRBJ2-2; no definite D call. Germline CDR1 reads MNHEY; CDR2 reads SVGAGI. V was clipped by 2 bases and J by 6 bases, with 13 bases between them. This CDR3 contains 15 residues. CDR3 coding DNA: TGTGCCAGCAGTTACATCCCCCGGGCAGCCGGGGAGCTGTTTTTT. It yields the protein CASSYIPRAAGELFF.

This clone was detected only once. The rearrangement uses TRBV7-2 and TRBJ2-3, with unresolved D. V lost 1 base, J lost 2 bases, and 7 bases lay in between. This CDR3 has 14 amino acids. Germline V gives CDR1 SGHTA, CDR2 FQGNSA. The CDR3 protein is CASSLERFTDTQYF. For the CDR3, the DNA is TGTGCCAGCAGCTTAGAACGCTTCACAGATACGCAGTATTTT.

This clone occurred a few times. This sequence joins TRBV13 and TRBJ2-1; D gene unclear. Germline CDR1 and CDR2: PRHDT and FYEKMQ (reference sequence). CDR3 size: 13 residues. Trimming removed 1 base at V and 10 bases at J, with 11 bases between. CDR3: CASSLVLVNEQFF. In nucleotides, the CDR3 is TGTGCCAGCAGCTTAGTGCTAGTCAACGAGCAGTTCTTC.

This chain links TRBV15 with TRBJ2-5, with D hard to call. Germline V gives CDR1 LNHNV, CDR2 YYDKDF (reference sequence). The CDR3 loop spans 13 amino acids. V was shortened by 4 bases and J by 5 bases, with 11 bases between the two germline ends. The CDR3, as DNA: TGTGCCACCAGCAAACCCGGTTGGGAGACCCAGTACTTC. Its translation is CATSKPGWETQYF.

The CDR3 bases are TGCGCCAGCAGCCAAGAATTAGAGACCCAGTACTTC. Translated, it gives CASSQELETQYF. This rearrangement joins TRBV4-1 to TRBJ2-5; D unclear. In germline, CDR1 is MGHRA, CDR2 YSYEKL. The length of the CDR3 is 12 residues. V dropped 0 bases and J dropped 4 bases, with 3 bases sitting between them.

The gene calls are TRBV29-1 and TRBJ2-5; possible D gene TRBD1, 5 bases. Germline-derived CDR1 and CDR2 are SQVTM and ANQGSEA. V was trimmed by 4 bases and J by 1 base, leaving 13 bases between them. This CDR3 has 14 residues. CDR3 in amino acids: CSVVGAQGQETQYF. The CDR3 nucleotides are TGCAGCGTTGTGGGTGCCCAGGGCCAAGAGACCCAGTACTTC.

This rearrangement joins TRBV5-6 to TRBJ2-1; D might be TRBD1 (5 bases). Trimming removed 4 bases at V and 5 bases at J, with 7 bases between. Germline CDR1 is SGHDT and CDR2 is YYEEEE. The CDR3 has 12 residues. This CDR3 is CASSLTDNEQFF. As DNA, the CDR3 is TGTGCCAGCAGCCTGACAGACAATGAGCAGTTCTTC.

The genes are TRBV5-1 and TRBJ2-2, with TRBD1 identical over 7 bases. CDR1 SGHRS and CDR2 YFSETQ come from the germline V gene. Trimming removed 2 bases from V and 3 bases from J; junction bases left unmatched: 7. The CDR3 runs 16 residues. The CDR3 bases are TGCGCCAGCAGCTTTGAAGGGGACAGCTACACCGGGGAGCTGTTTTTT. Translated, it gives CASSFEGDSYTGELFF.

The chain links TRBV4-3 to TRBJ2-7, with TRBD2 identical over 7 bases. V trimming: 0 bases; J trimming: 0 bases; junction bases outside the gene matches: 8. Germline V gene lookup returns CDR1 LGHNA and CDR2 YSLEER. The CDR3 sequence is 17 residues long. CDR3: CASSQDSLGGSSYEQYF. CDR3 nucleotides: TGCGCCAGCAGCCAAGATTCCCTTGGCGGGAGCTCCTACGAGCAGTACTTC.

The chain uses TRBV27 and TRBJ2-7, with a tentative D call TRBD2 (5 bases). Trimming pared 3 bases from V and 4 bases from J, leaving 16 bases between. The CDR3 runs 15 residues. Germline-derived CDR1 and CDR2 are MNHEY and SMNVEV (reference sequence). This CDR3 reads CASSFGSPRGYEQYF. The DNA of the CDR3 is TGTGCCAGCAGTTTCGGCAGCCCCCGAGGGTACGAGCAGTACTTC.

The chain couples TRBV7-9 to TRBJ2-1; D gene ambiguous. V lost 9 bases, J lost 1 base, and 1 base lay in between. Germline lookup yields CDR1 SEHNR and CDR2 FQNEAQ (reference sequence). CDR3 length: 10 residues. Here the CDR3 DNA reads TGTGCCAGTTCCTACAATGAGCAGTTCTTC. Residues: CASSYNEQFF.